These 2 T cell receptor beta chains were sequenced from one sample in a study of T cells in Graves' hyperthyroidism and ophthalmopathy (dated by TCRdb to about 2019). Library preparation used multiplex PCR. Sequenced on an Illumina HiSeq 2000. The TCR beta CDR3 regions were amplified from RNA transcripts. The first round of RT-PCR for the TCR CDR3 was performed with the HTBI primer set and the Qiagen OneStep RT-PCR kit. TCRdb trimmed public reads at Q25 via fastp, called clones via MiXCR and kept in-frame beta chains. One record per CDR3 amino acid sequence lists the most common genes and DNA. This sample lists some 620,000 distinct CDR3 sequences; roughly 17% were detected once. Jointly, the top ten make up 3.8% of the sample. Sequencing used blood. The receptors were gathered from a woman in her 30s with Graves' hyperthyroidism.

The V and J genes are TRBV5-1 and TRBJ1-3, with 9 bases that match TRBD1. The CDR3 consists of 15 residues. Trimming cost V 4 bases and J 4 bases; bases outside gene matches: 6. From germline, CDR1 is SGHRS and CDR2 YFSETQ. The CDR3 DNA follows: TGCGCCAGCAGCCCAAGGACAGGGGACGGAAACACCATATATTTT. Protein product: CASSPRTGDGNTIYF.

Ten or more counts support this clonotype. The rearrangement links TRBV6-1 to TRBJ2-1; D is ambiguous. Germline CDR1 and CDR2: MNHNS and SASEGT. The CDR3 totals 15 residues. The germline V and J ends were trimmed by 5 bases and 0 bases, with 11 bases remaining between them. In nucleotides, the CDR3 is TGTGCCAGCAGTCCCCGACACCTCTCCTACAATGAGCAGTTCTTC. Translating gives CASSPRHLSYNEQFF.